The 2 T cell receptor beta chains given below trace back to one sample, sequenced in a study of T cells after yellow fever vaccination. TCRdb re-derived calls from the 5' RACE reads in MiXCR, one entry per CDR3 protein. Seen here are 250,000 to 350,000 distinct CDR3 sequences, around 4.5% observed once, and the top ten hold 19%. Material: PBMCs, obtained 15 days after the yellow fever booster vaccination. The receptors shown here come from a man in his late teens or twenties who received the YFV17D yellow fever vaccine.

The chain couples TRBV13 to TRBJ1-6; no clear D gene. The CDR3 spans 15 residues. Germline V lookup: CDR1 PRHDT, CDR2 FYEKMQ (reference sequence). The germline V and J ends were trimmed by 0 bases and 12 bases, with 15 bases remaining between them. The CDR3 region is CASSLGGSRILPLHF. Written as DNA, the CDR3 is TGTGCCAGCAGCTTAGGCGGGAGCAGGATTCTACCCCTCCACTTT.

CDR3 residues: CASSKGTGENTEAFF. CDR3 nucleotides: TGCGCCAGCAGCAAGGGGACAGGGGAGAACACTGAAGCTTTCTTT. The V call is TRBV5-1, the J call TRBJ1-1; the match to TRBD1 covers 10 bases. The CDR3 sequence is 15 residues long. Germline V gene data show CDR1 as SGHRS and CDR2 as YFSETQ. The V and J ends lost 4 bases and 1 base, in that order; junction bases with no gene match: 4.